What follows is one T cell receptor beta chain and its context. The CDR3 contains 16 residues. Per the germline V gene, CDR1 is SGHRS and CDR2 is YFSETQ. Trimming pared 1 base from V and 0 bases from J, leaving 10 bases between. This specimen comes from a study of blood T cell repertoires in COVID-19. Study as a whole: Sources were T cells, B-cell-depleted T cells, or PBMCs; the material itself was cDNA or gDNA.

In the authors' methods: Estimation of nucleated cell counts was performed using reference gene primer amplification. Method: immunoSEQ multiplex PCR; TCRdb's copy keeps in-frame clones and lacks some. V, J and clone size derive from that table, while D and trimming were established from the DNA sequence. This table holds 60,000 or so clones, approximately 86% found once. The chain uses TRBV5-1 and TRBJ2-2; D might be TRBD1 (5 bases). The sequencing sample was made of peripheral blood. The sequence was obtained from a man in his 60s with acute or convalescent COVID-19. The CDR3 coding sequence is TGCGCCAGCAGCTTGAGGCAGGGATCGAACACCGGGGAGCTGTTTTTT. Its translation: CASSLRQGSNTGELFF. Complete variable domain (other parts from reference TRBV5-1 and TRBJ2-2): KAGVTQTPRYLIKTRGQQVTLSCSPISGHRSVSWYQQTPGQGLQFLFEYFSETQRNKGNFPGRFSGRQFSNSRSEMNVSTLELGDSALYLCASSLRQGSNTGELFFGEGSRLTVL.